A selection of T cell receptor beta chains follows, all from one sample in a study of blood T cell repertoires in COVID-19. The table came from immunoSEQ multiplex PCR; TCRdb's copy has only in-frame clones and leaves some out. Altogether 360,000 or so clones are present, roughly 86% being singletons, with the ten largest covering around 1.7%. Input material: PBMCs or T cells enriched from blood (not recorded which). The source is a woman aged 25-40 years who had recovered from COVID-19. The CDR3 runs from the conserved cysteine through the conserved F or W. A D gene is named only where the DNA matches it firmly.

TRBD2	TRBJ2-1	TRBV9	CASSGSGTSGTEQFF
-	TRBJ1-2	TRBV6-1	CASSEDSKWAYGYTF
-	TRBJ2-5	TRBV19	CASSHRAQETQYF
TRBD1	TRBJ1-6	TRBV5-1	CASSLIRQGGSPLHF
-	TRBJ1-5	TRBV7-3	CASSPGSNQPQHF
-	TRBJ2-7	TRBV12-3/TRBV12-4	CASSKSGVEQYF
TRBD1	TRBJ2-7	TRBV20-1	CSAKGAEQYF
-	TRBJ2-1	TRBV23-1	CASSPDQQGDNEQFF
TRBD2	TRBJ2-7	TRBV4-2	CASSQDGAGGSYEQYF
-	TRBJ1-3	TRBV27	CASRQARGGYSGNTIYF
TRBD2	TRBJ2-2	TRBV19	CATQNGRGTNTGELFF
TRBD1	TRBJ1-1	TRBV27	CASRLTLGPGVSGGTEAFF